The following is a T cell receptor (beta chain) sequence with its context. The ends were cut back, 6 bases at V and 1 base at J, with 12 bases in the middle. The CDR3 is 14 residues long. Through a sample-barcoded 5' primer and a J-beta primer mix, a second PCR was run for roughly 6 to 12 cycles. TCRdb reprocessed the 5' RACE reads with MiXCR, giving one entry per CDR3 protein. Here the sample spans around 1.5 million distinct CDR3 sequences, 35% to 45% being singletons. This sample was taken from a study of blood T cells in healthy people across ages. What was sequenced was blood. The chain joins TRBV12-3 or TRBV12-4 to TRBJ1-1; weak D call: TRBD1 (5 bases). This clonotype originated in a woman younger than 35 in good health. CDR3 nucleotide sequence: TGTGCCAGCAGGGCCGGGACGACGAACACTGAAGCTTTCTTT. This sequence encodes CASRAGTTNTEAFF.